The source of this TCR beta chain is a study of graft-versus-host responses after intestinal transplantation (dated by TCRdb to about 2021). Regarding the study in general: The transplants that recipients got were multivisceral, liver-intestinal, or isolated intestinal. All recipients received anti-thymocyte globulin induction followed by maintenance tacrolimus and steroids for three to four years. After intestinal transplantation, graft-versus-host and host-versus-graft alloreactive T cell clones in the graft, circulation and bone marrow were tracked using bulk TCR-beta CDR3 sequencing. To identify alloreactive clones, pre-transplant mixed lymphocyte reaction products were sequenced and compared with unstimulated pre-transplant donor and recipient T cells. A cohort of 24 intestinal transplant recipients, including one retransplant, was enrolled, and a few patients lacking pretransplant specimens were excluded. Donor T cell macrochimerism was defined as a peak of at least 4% donor T cells among recipient peripheral blood mononuclear cells. Samples from a few later patients were sequenced in-house on an Illumina MiSeq with MiXCR processing rather than by the commercial service.

CDR1 and CDR2 were assigned from the germline V gene as MNHNS and SASEGT. Trimmed from V: 6 bases; trimmed from J: 5 bases; junction bases lacking a gene match: 6. The CDR3 covers 14 residues, taking in both the cysteine and the phenylalanine. The retained sequence is limited to the CDR3, 42 bases, with the frame set at the first base. The library came from the immunoSEQ multiplex PCR assay. For most patients, genomic DNA was isolated with the Qiagen DNeasy Blood and Tissue Kit and shipped frozen to Adaptive Biotechnologies for TCR sequencing. High-throughput TCR-beta CDR3 sequencing of genomic DNA from most patients was performed by Adaptive Biotechnologies. Concerning the study's data processing: TCR sequencing data for roughly 18 patients were retrieved from Adaptive's ImmunoSEQ software; a few other patients were processed with MiXCR and VDJtools. To correct CD4 versus CD8 sorting errors, any sequence found in both subsets at a frequency ratio below 5:1 was removed. CDR3 nucleotide sequences shared between donor and recipient were removed because the origin of such sequences could not be assigned. To count as alloreactive, a clone needed at least 2-fold expansion over unstimulated cells and a minimum CFSE-low frequency of 0.002% (template counts) or 0.001% (read counts). Mappable clones were those detected in sequenced pre-transplant spleen, lymph node, or MLR CFSE-low populations of the donor or recipient. Cumulative frequency of alloreactive clones was calculated as a percentage of all sequences weighted by copy number. Held by TCRdb, this immuneACCESS table contains in-frame sequences only and omits some clones. Under half of the omission traces to an unresolved V gene where checked; the cause of the rest is unknown. For V, J and clone size, that table is used; D and trimming come from the DNA. The sample contains about 6,800 clones, roughly a quarter of them found a single time. About 4.2% of the sample goes to the ten largest clones.

A note on this clone: Base qualities are not at hand, and no much larger clone is one base apart.

Findings and caveats that apply to the study as a whole: The relatively low number and heterogeneity of intestinal transplant patients limited the conclusions. In patients with donor T cell macrochimerism, the allografts had high GvH to HvG T cell clonal ratios. Early after transplant, peak levels of circulating GvH clones were found to be associated with declines in HvG clones. GvH clones were detected in recipient bone marrow, and some appeared earlier in ileal mucosa or blood, consistent with an intestinal mucosal origin.

The time point label here, explained by the study, means: cells obtained before transplantation from donor or recipient. In the mixed lymphocyte reactions, some 200,000 CFSE-labeled pre-transplant responders were plated with some 200,000 irradiated violet-dye-labeled stimulators and cultured for roughly six days. Proliferating CD3+CD4+CFSE-low and CD3+CD8+CFSE-low responder cells were FACS-sorted on a BD Influx sorter after the mixed lymphocyte reaction. The TCR was taken from a human patient who received an intestinal transplant. This chain is built from TRBV6-1 and TRBJ1-1, with 10 middle bases fitting TRBD1. The starting material was alloreactive CD4+ T cells from a mixed lymphocyte reaction culture, obtained before intestinal transplant. This specimen's cell subset or site label, per the study, means: CFSE-low proliferating T cells sorted from roughly six-day pre-transplant mixed lymphocyte reaction (GvH or HvG direction). For the CDR3, the sequence is CASRRGTGETEAFF. The nucleotide sequence reads as follows: TGTGCCAGCAGAAGGGGGACAGGGGAAACTGAAGCTTTCTTT.